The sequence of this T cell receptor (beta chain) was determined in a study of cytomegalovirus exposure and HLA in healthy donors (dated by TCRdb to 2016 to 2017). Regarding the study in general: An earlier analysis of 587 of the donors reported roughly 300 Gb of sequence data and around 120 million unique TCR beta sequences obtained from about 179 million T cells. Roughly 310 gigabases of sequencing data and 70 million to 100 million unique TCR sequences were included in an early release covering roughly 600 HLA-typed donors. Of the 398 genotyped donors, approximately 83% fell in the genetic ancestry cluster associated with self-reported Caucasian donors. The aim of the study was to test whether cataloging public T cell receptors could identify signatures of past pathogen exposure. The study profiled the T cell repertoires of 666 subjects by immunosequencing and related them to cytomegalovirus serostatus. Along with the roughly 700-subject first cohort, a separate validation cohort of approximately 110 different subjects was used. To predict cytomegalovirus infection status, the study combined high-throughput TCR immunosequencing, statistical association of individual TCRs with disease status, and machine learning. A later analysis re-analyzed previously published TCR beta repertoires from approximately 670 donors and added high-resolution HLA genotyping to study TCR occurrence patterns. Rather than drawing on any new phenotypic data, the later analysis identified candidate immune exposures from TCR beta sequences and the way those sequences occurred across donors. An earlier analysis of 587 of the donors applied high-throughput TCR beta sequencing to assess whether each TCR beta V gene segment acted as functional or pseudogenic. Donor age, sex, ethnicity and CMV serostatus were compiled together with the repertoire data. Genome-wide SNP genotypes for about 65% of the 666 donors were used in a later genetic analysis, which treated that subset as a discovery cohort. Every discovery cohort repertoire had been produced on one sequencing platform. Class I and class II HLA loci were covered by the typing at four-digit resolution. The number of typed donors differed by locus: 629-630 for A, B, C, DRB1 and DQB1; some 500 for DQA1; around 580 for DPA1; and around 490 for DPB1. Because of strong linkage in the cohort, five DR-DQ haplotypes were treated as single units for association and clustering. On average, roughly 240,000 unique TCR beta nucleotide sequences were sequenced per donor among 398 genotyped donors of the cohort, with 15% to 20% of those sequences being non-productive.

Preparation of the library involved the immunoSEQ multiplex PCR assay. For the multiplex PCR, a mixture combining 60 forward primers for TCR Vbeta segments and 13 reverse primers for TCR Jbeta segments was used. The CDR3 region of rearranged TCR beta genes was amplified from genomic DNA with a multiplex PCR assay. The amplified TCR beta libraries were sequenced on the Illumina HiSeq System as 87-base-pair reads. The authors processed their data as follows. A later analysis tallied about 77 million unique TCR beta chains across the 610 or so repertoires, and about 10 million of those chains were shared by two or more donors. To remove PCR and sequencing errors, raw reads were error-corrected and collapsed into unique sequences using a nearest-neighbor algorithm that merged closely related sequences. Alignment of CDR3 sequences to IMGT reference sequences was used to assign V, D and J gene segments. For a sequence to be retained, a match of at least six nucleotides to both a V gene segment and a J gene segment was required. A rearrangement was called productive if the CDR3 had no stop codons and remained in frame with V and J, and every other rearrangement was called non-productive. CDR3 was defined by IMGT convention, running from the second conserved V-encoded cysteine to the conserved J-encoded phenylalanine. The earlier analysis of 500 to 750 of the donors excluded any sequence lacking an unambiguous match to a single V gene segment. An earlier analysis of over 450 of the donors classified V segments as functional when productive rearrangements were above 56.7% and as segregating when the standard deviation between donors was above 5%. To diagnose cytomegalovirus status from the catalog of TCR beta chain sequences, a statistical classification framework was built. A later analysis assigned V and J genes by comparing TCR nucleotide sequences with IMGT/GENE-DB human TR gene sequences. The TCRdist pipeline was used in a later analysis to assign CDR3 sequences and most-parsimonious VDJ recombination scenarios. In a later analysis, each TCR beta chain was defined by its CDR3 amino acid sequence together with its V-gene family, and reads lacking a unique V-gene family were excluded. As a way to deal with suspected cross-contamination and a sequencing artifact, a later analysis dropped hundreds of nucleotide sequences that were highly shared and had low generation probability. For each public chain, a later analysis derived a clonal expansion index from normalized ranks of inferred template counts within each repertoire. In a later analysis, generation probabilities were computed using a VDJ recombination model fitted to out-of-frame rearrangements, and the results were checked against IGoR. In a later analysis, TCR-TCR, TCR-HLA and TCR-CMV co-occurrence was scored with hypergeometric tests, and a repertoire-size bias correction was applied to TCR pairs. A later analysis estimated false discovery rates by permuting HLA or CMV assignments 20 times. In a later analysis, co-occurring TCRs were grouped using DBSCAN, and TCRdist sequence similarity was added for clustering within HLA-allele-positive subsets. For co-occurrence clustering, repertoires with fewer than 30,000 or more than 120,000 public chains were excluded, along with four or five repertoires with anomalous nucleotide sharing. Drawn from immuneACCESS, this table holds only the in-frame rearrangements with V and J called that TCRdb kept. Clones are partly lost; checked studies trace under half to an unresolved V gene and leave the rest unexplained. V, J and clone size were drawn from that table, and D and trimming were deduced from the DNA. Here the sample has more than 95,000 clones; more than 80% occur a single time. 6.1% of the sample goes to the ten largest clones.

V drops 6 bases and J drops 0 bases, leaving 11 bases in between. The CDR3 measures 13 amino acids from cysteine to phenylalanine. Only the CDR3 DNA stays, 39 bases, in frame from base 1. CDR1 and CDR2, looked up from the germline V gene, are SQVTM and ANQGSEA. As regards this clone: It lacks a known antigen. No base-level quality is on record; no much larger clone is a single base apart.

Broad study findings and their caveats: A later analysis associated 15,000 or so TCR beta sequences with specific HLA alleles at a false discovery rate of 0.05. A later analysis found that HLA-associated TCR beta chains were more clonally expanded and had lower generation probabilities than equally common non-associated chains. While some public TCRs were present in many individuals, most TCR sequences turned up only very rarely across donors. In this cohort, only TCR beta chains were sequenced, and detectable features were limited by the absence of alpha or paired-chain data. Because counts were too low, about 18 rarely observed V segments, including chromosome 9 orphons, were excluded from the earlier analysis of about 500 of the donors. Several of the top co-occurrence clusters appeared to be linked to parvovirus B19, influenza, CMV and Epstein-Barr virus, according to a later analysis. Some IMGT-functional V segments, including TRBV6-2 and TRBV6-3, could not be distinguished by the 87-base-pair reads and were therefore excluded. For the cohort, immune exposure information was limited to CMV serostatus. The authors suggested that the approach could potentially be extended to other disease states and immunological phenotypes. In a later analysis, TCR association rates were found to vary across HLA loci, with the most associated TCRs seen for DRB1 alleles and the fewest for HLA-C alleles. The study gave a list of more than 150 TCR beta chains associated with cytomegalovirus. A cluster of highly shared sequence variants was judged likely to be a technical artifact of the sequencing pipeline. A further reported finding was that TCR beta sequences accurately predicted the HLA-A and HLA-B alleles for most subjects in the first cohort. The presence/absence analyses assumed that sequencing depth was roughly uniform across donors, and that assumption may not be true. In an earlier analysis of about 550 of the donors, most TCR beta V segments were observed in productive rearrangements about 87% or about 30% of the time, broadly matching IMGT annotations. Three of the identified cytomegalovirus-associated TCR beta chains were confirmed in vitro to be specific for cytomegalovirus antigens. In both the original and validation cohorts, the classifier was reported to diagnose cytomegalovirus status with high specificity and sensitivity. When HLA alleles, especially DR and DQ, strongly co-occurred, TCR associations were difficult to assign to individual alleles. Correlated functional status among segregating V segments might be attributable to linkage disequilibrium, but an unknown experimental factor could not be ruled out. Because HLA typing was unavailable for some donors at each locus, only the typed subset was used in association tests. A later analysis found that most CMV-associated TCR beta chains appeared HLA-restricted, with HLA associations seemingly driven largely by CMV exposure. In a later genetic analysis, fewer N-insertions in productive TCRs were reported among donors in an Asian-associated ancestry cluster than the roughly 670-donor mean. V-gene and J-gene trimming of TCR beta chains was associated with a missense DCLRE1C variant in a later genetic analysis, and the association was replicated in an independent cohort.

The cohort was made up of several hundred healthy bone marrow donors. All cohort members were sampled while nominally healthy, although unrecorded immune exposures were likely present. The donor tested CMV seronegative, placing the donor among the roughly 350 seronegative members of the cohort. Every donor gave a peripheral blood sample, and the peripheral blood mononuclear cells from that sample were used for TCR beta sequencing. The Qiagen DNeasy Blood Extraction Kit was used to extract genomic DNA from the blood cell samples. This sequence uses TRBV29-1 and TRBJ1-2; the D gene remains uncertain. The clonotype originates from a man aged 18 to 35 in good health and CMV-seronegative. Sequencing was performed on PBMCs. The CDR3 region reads CSVKLGPNYGYTF. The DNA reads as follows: TGCAGCGTGAAACTTGGGCCTAACTATGGCTACACCTTC.